These 8 T cell receptor beta chains originate from one sample sequenced in a study of T cell clones after liver transplantation. The protocol was immunoSEQ multiplex PCR, while the TCRdb copy is restricted to in-frame clones and leaves out a portion. This table holds fewer than 85,000 clones, 83% found once. The starting material was CD4+ T cells from blood, obtained at the 22-month timepoint. The receptors stem from a human patient who received a liver transplant. Some T cells may be the graft donor's.

This sequence joins TRBV11-2 and TRBJ1-3; no definite D call. Germline V CDR1 and CDR2: SGHAT, FQNNGV. The V end was cut by 0 bases, the J end by 0 bases, with 9 bases between. The CDR3 is 16 residues long. The CDR3 sequence: CASSLDLSGSGNTIYF. For the CDR3, the DNA is TGTGCCAGCAGCTTAGATCTCTCGGGCTCTGGAAACACCATATATTTT.

This chain connects TRBV5-4 to TRBJ2-7; a possible D gene is TRBD2 (8 bases). V was cut by 3 bases and J by 3 bases, with 16 bases left in between. The germline V gene encodes CDR1 SGHNT and CDR2 YYREEE (reference sequence). The CDR3 sequence is 15 residues long. The DNA for the CDR3 is TGTGCCAGCAGCTCCGGACAGGCGGGGGGCTACGAGCAGTACTTC. Its translation: CASSSGQAGGYEQYF.

The chain employs TRBV9 and TRBJ2-6, with TRBD1 identical over 7 bases. Trimming removed 4 bases from V and 0 bases from J; junction bases left unmatched: 4. Germline V gives CDR1 SGDLS, CDR2 YYNGEE. The CDR3 consists of 16 residues. The CDR3 nucleotides read TGTGCCAGCAGCACCGGACAGGTCTCTGGGGCCAACGTCCTGACTTTC. This encodes CASSTGQVSGANVLTF. Based on the CDR3 plus reference TRBV9 and TRBJ2-6, the full variable domain is DSGVTQTPKHLITATGQRVTLRCSPRSGDLSVYWYQQSLDQGLQFLIQYYNGEERAKGNILERFSAQQFPDLHSELNLSSLELGDSALYFCASSTGQVSGANVLTFGAGSRLTVL.

The chain carries TRBV29-1 and TRBJ2-1; no reliable D call. V was clipped by 2 bases and J by 8 bases, with 10 bases between them. CDR3 length: 12 residues. The germline V gene encodes CDR1 SQVTM and CDR2 ANQGSEA. CDR3 protein: CSVERSGYEQFF. The CDR3 DNA follows: TGCAGCGTTGAACGTAGTGGCTATGAGCAGTTCTTC.

V usage is TRBV15 and J usage is TRBJ2-7; 10 bases are shared with TRBD1. V shed 3 bases and J 4 bases; nucleotides not matched to a gene: 3. Germline CDR1 and CDR2: LNHNV and YYDKDF (reference sequence). This CDR3 region has 14 residues. The CDR3: CATSRGTGEYEQYF. The CDR3 nucleotides are TGTGCCACCAGCAGGGGGACAGGGGAGTACGAGCAGTACTTC.

The genes are TRBV5-1 and TRBJ1-5, with D unresolved. The length of the CDR3 is 14 residues. Trimming took off 2 bases at V and 4 bases at J, with 10 bases between the two ends. Germline CDR1 is SGHRS and CDR2 is YFSETQ. In DNA form, the CDR3 reads TGCGCCAGCAGCTTCGGTCCGGGGAATCAGCCCCAGCATTTT. It encodes CASSFGPGNQPQHF.

The chain couples TRBV5-6 to TRBJ2-3, with unresolved D. The V end lost 3 bases, the J end lost 2 bases, and 10 bases lay between the germline ends. CDR3 length equals 14 residues. CDR1 and CDR2 from the germline V gene are SGHDT and YYEEEE. CDR3 nucleotides: TGTGCCAGCAGCTCACAATCATCCACAGATACGCAGTATTTT. Its translation is CASSSQSSTDTQYF. Complete variable domain (other parts from reference TRBV5-6 and TRBJ2-3): DAGVTQSPTHLIKTRGQQVTLRCSPKSGHDTVSWYQQALGQGPQFIFQYYEEEERQRGNFPDRFSGHQFPNYSSELNVNALLLGDSALYLCASSSQSSTDTQYFGPGTRLTVL.

The chain carries TRBV6-5 and TRBJ1-3, with 8 bases matching TRBD1. This CDR3 region has 15 residues. V shed 2 bases and J 12 bases; nucleotides not matched to a gene: 12. Germline-derived CDR1 and CDR2 are MNHEY and SVGAGI. The CDR3 sequence is CASSYQTGDLGSIYF. CDR3 coding DNA: TGTGCCAGCAGTTACCAGACAGGGGACCTCGGGAGCATATATTTT.